This T cell receptor beta chain emerged from a study of OX40 agonist ivuxolimab in advanced cancers. The study's findings and limits: At 0.1 to 3.0 mg/kg and by week 6, CD4+ and CD8+ T cells in the blood had expanded clonally.

With respect to this clone: The antigen is unknown.

This table comes from immunoSEQ multiplex PCR, and its TCRdb copy is limited to in-frame clones, with some not included. Of tens of thousands of clones in the sample, 70% to 90% were seen once. Germline V gene data show CDR1 as SGDLS and CDR2 as YYNGEE. This CDR3 is 14 amino acids long. Germline trimming cut 4 bases from V and 3 bases from J; bases unmatched to any gene: 5. V is TRBV9 and J is TRBJ1-1; TRBD1 matches 8 bases. The source is an adult with an advanced solid tumor such as melanoma, head and neck, liver or kidney cancer. The sample here was CD4+ or CD8+ T cells sorted from blood, taken in a trial of the OX40 agonist ivuxolimab. The CDR3 nucleotides read TGTGCCAGCAGCCCACAGGGGGAGCACACTGAAGCTTTCTTT. This gives the protein CASSPQGEHTEAFF.